This T cell receptor (beta chain) was recorded in a study of blood T cell repertoires in COVID-19. As for the study in general: Sites across the United States, Italy and Spain contributed samples from acute and convalescent COVID-19. From T cells, B-cell-depleted T cells, or PBMCs came the material, which was cDNA or gDNA.

This clone was seen just once. Methods used by the authors: Amplification of reference gene primers was used by the study to estimate nucleated cell counts. Assay: immunoSEQ multiplex PCR; the TCRdb copy retains only in-frame clones and omits some. V and J calls plus clone size are reproduced from that table; the DNA served to infer D and trimming. The table has around 260,000 clones, over 75% seen once; the top ten hold about an eighth. Trimming removed 6 bases at V and 5 bases at J, with 16 bases between. CDR1 and CDR2 (germline): LNHDA, SQIVND (reference sequence). The length of the CDR3 is 14 residues.

The chain couples TRBV19 to TRBJ2-5, with D perhaps TRBD2 (6 bases). This sequence was found in a human donor in a cohort sampled during active COVID-19. The sequenced sample was peripheral blood. The CDR3 DNA follows: TGTGCCAGTAGAGATCCCGGGAGAGGCGAGACCCAGTACTTC. Its protein product is CASRDPGRGETQYF.